Listed below are T cell receptor beta chains from one sample, sequenced in a study of OX40 agonist ivuxolimab in advanced cancers. Assay used: immunoSEQ multiplex PCR; TCRdb lists only in-frame clones, some missing. This table holds approximately 60,000 clones, 85% to 90% found once. This material consisted of CD4+ or CD8+ T cells sorted from blood, taken in a trial of the OX40 agonist ivuxolimab. All receptors come from an adult with an advanced solid tumor such as melanoma, head and neck, liver or kidney cancer. The CDR3 runs from the conserved cysteine through the conserved F or W. Fields, in order: D gene, V gene, J gene, CDR3 protein. A D gene is named only where the DNA matches it firmly.

TRBD2,TRBV7-9,TRBJ2-2,CASSLAALAGGPSTGELFF
.,TRBV18,TRBJ2-5,CASSKTLQETQYF
.,TRBV19,TRBJ2-2,CASSTPGTGELFF
TRBD2,TRBV6-1,TRBJ2-1,CASSEEGPSGSFYNEQFF
.,TRBV5-6,TRBJ2-4,CASRNRAIIQNIQYF
.,TRBV6-6,TRBJ2-3,CASTNGATRTDTQYF
.,TRBV6-1,TRBJ2-7,CASRRDGAYEQYF
TRBD1,TRBV28,TRBJ1-2,CASSIGTGSYGYTF
TRBD1,TRBV5-8,TRBJ1-5,CASRSYGQGSNQPQHF
.,TRBV5-5,TRBJ1-3,CASSFYGTPGNTIYF
.,TRBV5-1,TRBJ2-7,CASSLATGRYEQYF
TRBD1,TRBV19,TRBJ2-3,CASSARHRGDTQYF
TRBD2,TRBV4-1,TRBJ2-5,CASSQATPSGRLWYF
.,TRBV6-5,TRBJ2-7,CASREATRPYEQYF
.,TRBV4-1,TRBJ1-4,CASSQEAPEEKLFF
TRBD2,TRBV7-9,TRBJ2-3,CASSVFFSGRADTQYF
TRBD1,TRBV5-4,TRBJ2-1,CASSLPGQGANEQFF
TRBD2,TRBV28,TRBJ2-7,CASSSYGGRGAHEQYF
.,TRBV6-1,TRBJ1-1,CASFTWTGGEAFF
.,TRBV7-6,TRBJ2-3,CASSLALRQVRDTQYF
TRBD2,TRBV7-3,TRBJ2-3,CASSLLAGGPPDTQYF
.,TRBV5-4,TRBJ2-2,CASSFGGTGELFF
.,TRBV2,TRBJ1-1,CASSVQRNTEAFF
TRBD2,TRBV7-8,TRBJ2-1,CASSSRVAGGGNEQFF
TRBD1,TRBV5-1,TRBJ1-2,CASSLELTGDNYGYTF
TRBD2,TRBV10-3,TRBJ2-7,CASGTSGYEQYF
.,TRBV25-1,TRBJ2-7,CASSESGRLGFYEQYF
TRBD1,TRBV19,TRBJ2-6,CASKTQGATGANVLTF
TRBD2,TRBV5-1,TRBJ2-1,CASSSSGRAGNEQFF
TRBD1,TRBV18,TRBJ1-4,CASSPGTGNEKLFF
.,TRBV11-2,TRBJ1-1,CASSLGVWGTEAFF
TRBD2,TRBV5-6,TRBJ2-1,CASSFGTSFNEQFF
.,TRBV5-1,TRBJ2-1,CASSLPDQNQFF
.,TRBV28,TRBJ2-6,CASRRPSSGANVLTF
TRBD2,TRBV10-3,TRBJ2-7,CAISGGTSYYEQYF
.,TRBV5-1,TRBJ2-1,CASSSGAARDEQFF
TRBD2,TRBV10-3,TRBJ2-2,CATGTSGRASGELFF
.,TRBV10-3,TRBJ2-1,CAIRAVGAGLDGEQFF
.,TRBV11-2,TRBJ1-4,CASSLQGNEKLFF
.,TRBV18,TRBJ2-2,CASSGTGELFF
.,TRBV7-2,TRBJ1-1,CASSFRVSTEAFF
.,TRBV6-1,TRBJ2-7,CASRSRGVYEQYF
.,TRBV10-3,TRBJ1-1,CAISDWGDGTEAFF
TRBD1,TRBV10-3,TRBJ2-5,CAISARQGGETQYF
.,TRBV7-2,TRBJ1-5,CASSPALGTPQHF
.,TRBV5-4,TRBJ1-2,CASSFQVANYGYTF
.,TRBV30,TRBJ2-3,CACNRLITDTQYF
.,TRBV28,TRBJ2-7,CASSSRGREQYF
TRBD2,TRBV7-7,TRBJ2-3,CASSLLAGSTDTQYF
.,TRBV5-1,TRBJ2-2,CASSADGFAGELFF
.,TRBV7-9,TRBJ1-3,CASSLGSGNTIYF
.,TRBV4-1,TRBJ2-4,CASSQVLSGSTAKNIQYF